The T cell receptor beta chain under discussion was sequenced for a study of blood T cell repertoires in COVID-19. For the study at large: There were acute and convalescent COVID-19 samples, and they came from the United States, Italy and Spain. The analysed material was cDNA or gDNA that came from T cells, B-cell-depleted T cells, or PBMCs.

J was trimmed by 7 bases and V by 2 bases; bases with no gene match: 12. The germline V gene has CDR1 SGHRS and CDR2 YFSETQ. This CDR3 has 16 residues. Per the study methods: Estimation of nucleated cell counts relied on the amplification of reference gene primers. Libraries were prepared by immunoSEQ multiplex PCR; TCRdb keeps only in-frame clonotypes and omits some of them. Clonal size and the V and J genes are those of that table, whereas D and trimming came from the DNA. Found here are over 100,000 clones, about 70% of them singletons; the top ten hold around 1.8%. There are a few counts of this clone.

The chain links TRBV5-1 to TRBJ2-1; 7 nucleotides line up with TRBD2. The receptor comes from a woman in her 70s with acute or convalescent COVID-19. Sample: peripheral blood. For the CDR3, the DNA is TGCGCCAGCAGCTTAAAGGCCGGACTAGTTGGGAATGAGCAGTTCTTC. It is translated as CASSLKAGLVGNEQFF. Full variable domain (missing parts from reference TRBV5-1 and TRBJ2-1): KAGVTQTPRYLIKTRGQQVTLSCSPISGHRSVSWYQQTPGQGLQFLFEYFSETQRNKGNFPGRFSGRQFSNSRSEMNVSTLELGDSALYLCASSLKAGLVGNEQFFGPGTRLTVL.